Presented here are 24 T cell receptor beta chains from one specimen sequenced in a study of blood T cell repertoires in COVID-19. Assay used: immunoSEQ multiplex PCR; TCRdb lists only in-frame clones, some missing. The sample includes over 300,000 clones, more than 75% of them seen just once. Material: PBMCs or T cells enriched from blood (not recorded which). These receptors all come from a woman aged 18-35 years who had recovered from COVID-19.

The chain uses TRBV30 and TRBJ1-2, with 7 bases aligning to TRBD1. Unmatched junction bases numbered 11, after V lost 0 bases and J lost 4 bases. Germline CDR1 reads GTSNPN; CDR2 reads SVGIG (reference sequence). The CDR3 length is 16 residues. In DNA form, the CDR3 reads TGTGCCTGGAGTGTACGTCGTGCAGGGGGTATCTATGGCTACACCTTC. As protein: CAWSVRRAGGIYGYTF. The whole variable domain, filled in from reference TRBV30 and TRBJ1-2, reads SQTIHQWPATLVQPVGSPLSLECTVEGTSNPNLYWYRQAAGRGLQLLFYSVGIGQISSEVPQNLSASRPQDRQFILSSKKLLLSDSGFYLCAWSVRRAGGIYGYTFGSGTRLTVV.

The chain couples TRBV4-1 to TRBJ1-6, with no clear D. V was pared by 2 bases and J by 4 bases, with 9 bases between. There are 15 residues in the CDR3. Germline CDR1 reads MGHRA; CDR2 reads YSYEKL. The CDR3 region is CASSQSLIYNSPLHF. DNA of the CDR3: TGCGCCAGCAGCCAAAGCCTGATTTATAATTCACCCCTCCACTTT.

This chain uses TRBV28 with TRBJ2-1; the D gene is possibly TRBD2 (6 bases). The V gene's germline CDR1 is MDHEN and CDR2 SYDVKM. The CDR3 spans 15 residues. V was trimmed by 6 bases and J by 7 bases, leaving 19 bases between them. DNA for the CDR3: TGTGCCAGCAGACCAGGAGGGAGACGGATTAATGAGCAGTTCTTC. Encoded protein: CASRPGGRRINEQFF.

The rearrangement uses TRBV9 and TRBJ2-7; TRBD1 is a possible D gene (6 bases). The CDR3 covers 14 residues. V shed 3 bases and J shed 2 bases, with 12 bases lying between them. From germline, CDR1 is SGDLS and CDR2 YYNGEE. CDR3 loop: CASSETGTPYEQYF. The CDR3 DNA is TGTGCCAGCAGCGAGACCGGGACACCCTACGAGCAGTACTTC.

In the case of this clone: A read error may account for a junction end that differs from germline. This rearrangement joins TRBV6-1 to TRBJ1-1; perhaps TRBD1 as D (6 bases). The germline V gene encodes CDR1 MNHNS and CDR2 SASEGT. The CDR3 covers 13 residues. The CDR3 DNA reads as TGTGCCAGCAGTGAACTCGGGACACCCGGGGGGAGGTTT. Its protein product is CASSELGTPGGRF.

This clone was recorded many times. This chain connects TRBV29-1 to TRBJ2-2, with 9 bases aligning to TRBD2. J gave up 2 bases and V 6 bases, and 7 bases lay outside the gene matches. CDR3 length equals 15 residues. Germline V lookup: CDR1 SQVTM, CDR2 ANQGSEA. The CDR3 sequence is CSVNQRGDNTGELFF. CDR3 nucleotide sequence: TGCAGCGTCAACCAGCGGGGGGATAACACCGGGGAGCTGTTTTTT.

The CDR3 DNA sequence: TGTGCCAGCAGCCAAGACAGGGGGCTTGTGAACACTGAAGCTTTCTTT. Translated: CASSQDRGLVNTEAFF. V is TRBV16 and J is TRBJ1-1; TRBD1 agrees at 10 bases. The CDR3 spans 16 residues. Germline V gene sequence: CDR1 KGHSY, CDR2 FQNENV. V lost 2 bases, J lost 0 bases, and 3 bases stayed unmatched. Together with reference TRBV16 and TRBJ1-1, the CDR3 gives the full variable domain: GEEVAQTPKHLVRGEGQKAKLYCAPIKGHSYVFWYQQVLKNEFKFLISFQNENVFDETGMPKERFSAKCLPNSPCSLEIQATKLEDSAVYFCASSQDRGLVNTEAFFGQGTRLTVV.

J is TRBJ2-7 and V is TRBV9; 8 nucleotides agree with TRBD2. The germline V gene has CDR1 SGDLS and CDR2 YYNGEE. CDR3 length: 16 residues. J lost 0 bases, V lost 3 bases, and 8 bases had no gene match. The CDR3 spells CASSAEAGVTSYEQYF. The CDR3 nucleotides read TGTGCCAGCAGCGCCGAAGCGGGAGTTACCTCCTACGAGCAGTACTTC.

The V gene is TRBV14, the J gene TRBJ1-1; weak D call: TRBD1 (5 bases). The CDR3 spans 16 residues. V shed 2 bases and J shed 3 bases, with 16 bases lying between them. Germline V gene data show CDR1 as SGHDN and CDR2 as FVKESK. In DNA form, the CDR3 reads TGTGCCAGCAGCCAACACATTGGGCAGGGCTACACTGAAGCTTTCTTT. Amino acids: CASSQHIGQGYTEAFF.

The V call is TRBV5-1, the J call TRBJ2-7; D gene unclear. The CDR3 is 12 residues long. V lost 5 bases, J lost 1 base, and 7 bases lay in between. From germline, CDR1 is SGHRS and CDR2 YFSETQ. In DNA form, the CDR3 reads TGCGCCAGCAGTGGAGTTTCCTACGAGCAGTACTTC. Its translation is CASSGVSYEQYF.

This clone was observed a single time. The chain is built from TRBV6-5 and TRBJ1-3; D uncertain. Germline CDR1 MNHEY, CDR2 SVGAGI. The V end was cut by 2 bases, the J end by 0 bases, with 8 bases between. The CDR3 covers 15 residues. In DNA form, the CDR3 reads TGTGCCAGCAGTTACATGGGGAGCTCTGGAAACACCATATATTTT. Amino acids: CASSYMGSSGNTIYF.

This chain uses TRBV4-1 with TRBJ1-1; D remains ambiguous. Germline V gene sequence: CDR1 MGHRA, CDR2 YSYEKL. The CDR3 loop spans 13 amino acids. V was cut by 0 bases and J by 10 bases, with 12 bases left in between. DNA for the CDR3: TGCGCCAGCAGCCAAGAAGGACTCCTCGCAGCTTTCTTT. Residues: CASSQEGLLAAFF.

The CDR3 DNA follows: TGTGCCAGCAGTTTATGGGCAGCGGGGAATTCACCCCTCCACTTT. This translates into CASSLWAAGNSPLHF. This chain joins TRBV27 and TRBJ1-6, with no clear D. Germline V CDR1 and CDR2: MNHEY, SMNVEV (reference sequence). This CDR3 comprises 15 residues. V was clipped by 1 base and J by 7 bases, with 11 bases between them.

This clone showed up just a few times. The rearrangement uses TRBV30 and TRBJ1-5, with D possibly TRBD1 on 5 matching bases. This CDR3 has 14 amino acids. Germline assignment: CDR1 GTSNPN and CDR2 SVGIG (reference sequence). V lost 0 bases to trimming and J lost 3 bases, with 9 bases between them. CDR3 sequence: CAWSVDSLNQPQHF. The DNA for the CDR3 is TGTGCCTGGAGTGTAGACAGCCTCAATCAGCCCCAGCATTTT.

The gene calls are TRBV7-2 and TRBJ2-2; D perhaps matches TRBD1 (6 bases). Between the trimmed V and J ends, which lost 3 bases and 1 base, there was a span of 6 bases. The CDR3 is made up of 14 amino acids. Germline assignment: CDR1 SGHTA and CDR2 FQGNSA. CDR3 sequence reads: CASSLTGNTGELFF. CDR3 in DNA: TGTGCCAGCAGCTTGACAGGGAACACCGGGGAGCTGTTTTTT.

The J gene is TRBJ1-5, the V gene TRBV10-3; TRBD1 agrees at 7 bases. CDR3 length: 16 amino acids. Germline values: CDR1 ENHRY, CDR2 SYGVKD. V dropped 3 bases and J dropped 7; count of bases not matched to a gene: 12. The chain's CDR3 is CAISEGLTGPSQPQHF. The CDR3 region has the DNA TGTGCCATCAGTGAAGGATTGACAGGGCCGAGCCAGCCCCAGCATTTT.

The CDR3 nucleotides read TGTGCCAGCAGCTTAGTTCTAGCGGGAGGCAATGAGCAGTTCTTC. This sequence encodes CASSLVLAGGNEQFF. The V and J genes are TRBV7-8 and TRBJ2-1, with TRBD2 matching over 11 bases. CDR1 and CDR2 (germline): SGHVS, FQNEAQ. The V segment lost 1 base and the J segment 6 bases; nucleotides outside the gene matches: 2. The CDR3 spans 15 residues.

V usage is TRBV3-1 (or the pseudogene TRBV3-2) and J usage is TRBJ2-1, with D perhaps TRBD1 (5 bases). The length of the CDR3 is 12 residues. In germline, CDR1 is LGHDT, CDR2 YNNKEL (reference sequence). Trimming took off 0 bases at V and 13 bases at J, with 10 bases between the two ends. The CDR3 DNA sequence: TGTGCCAGCAGCCAAGACTGGGGCTCACAGTTCTTC. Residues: CASSQDWGSQFF.

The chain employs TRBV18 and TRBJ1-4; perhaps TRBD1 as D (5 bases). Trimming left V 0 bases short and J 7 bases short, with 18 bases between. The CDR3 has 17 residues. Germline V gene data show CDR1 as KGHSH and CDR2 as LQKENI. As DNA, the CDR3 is TGTGCCAGCTCACCACCGCGGGACCCCTATCCGTCTGAAAAACTGTTTTTT. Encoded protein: CASSPPRDPYPSEKLFF.

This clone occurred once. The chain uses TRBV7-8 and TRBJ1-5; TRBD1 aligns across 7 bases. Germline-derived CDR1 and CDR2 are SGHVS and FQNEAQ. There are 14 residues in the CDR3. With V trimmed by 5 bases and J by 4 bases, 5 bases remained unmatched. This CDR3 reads CASSPGTANQPQHF. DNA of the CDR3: TGTGCCAGCAGCCCCGGGACAGCTAATCAGCCCCAGCATTTT.

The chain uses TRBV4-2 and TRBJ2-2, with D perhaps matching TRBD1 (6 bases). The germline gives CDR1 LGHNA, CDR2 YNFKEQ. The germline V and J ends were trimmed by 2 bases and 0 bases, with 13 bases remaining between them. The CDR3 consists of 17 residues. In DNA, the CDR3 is TGTGCCAGCAGCCAATCCCCCGGGACAACGAACACCGGGGAGCTGTTTTTT. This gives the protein CASSQSPGTTNTGELFF.

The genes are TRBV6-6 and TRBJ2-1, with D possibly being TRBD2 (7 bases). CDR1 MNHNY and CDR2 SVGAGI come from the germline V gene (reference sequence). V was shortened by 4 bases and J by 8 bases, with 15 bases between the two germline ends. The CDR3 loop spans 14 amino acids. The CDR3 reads CASSSGGLGHEQFF. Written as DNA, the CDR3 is TGTGCCAGCAGTTCCGGGGGGCTGGGCCATGAGCAGTTCTTC.

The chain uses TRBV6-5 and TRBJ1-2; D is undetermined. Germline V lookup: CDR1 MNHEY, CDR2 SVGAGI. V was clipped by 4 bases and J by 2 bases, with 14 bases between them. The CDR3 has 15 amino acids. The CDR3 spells CASSLEAGYNYGYTF. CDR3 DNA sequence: TGTGCCAGCAGTTTAGAGGCGGGTTACAACTATGGCTACACCTTC.

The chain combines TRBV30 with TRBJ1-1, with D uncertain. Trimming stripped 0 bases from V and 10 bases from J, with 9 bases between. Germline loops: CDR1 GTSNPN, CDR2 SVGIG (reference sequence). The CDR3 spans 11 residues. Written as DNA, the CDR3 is TGTGCCTGGAGTGTACGAGGGCCAGCTTTCTTT. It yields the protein CAWSVRGPAFF.